This T cell receptor beta chain was profiled in a study of naive CD8 T cells in extremely preterm neonates. About the research overall: Reported adult age range differs: roughly 24-50 years versus about 18-55 years. Points from the study as a whole: Shared CDR3 nucleotide sequences: preterm around 3%, term approximately 0.37%, children more than 0.025%, adults about 0.0095%.

The table lists this clone with a count of one. What it recognizes is unknown. Profiling relied on immunoSEQ multiplex PCR, and the TCRdb table lists in-frame clones only, not all of them. The sample lists about 7,100 clones; 95% to 98% were seen once. The sample holds sorted live naive CD8+ CD45RA+CCR7+ T cells. The CDR3 totals 15 residues. V was pared by 4 bases and J by 7 bases, with 20 bases between. Germline CDR1 SQVTM, CDR2 ANQGSEA. The sequence came from a human donor in good health. V and J are TRBV29-1 and TRBJ2-1, with D perhaps matching TRBD1 (6 bases). Source material: naive CD8+ T cells from blood. CDR3 DNA sequence: TGCAGCGTTGTAGGTCTACAGGGTAAGGTGAATGAGCAGTTCTTC. It yields the protein CSVVGLQGKVNEQFF.